Presented here are 23 T cell receptor beta chains from one specimen sequenced in a study of T cell repertoires in cytomegalovirus infection. TCRdb recomputed calls from the reads with MiXCR, one row per CDR3 protein. The table lists about 740,000 distinct CDR3 sequences, roughly a third of them singletons. What was sequenced was PBMCs. The receptors were sampled from a human donor in good health (CMV status not recorded). Some clones in this sample may be carry-over from other donors' samples.

This chain uses TRBV28 with TRBJ1-2; 11 bases agree with TRBD1. After removal of 8 bases from V and 4 bases from J, the junction contained 6 bases not matched to a gene. This CDR3 comprises 14 residues. The germline V gene encodes CDR1 MDHEN and CDR2 SYDVKM. CDR3: CASVGQGVFYGYTF. CDR3 in DNA: TGTGCCAGCGTGGGACAGGGGGTTTTCTATGGCTACACCTTC.

This sequence joins TRBV19 and TRBJ2-1; no clear D gene. Trimming took off 5 bases at V and 3 bases at J, with 11 bases between the two ends. The CDR3 consists of 14 residues. CDR1 and CDR2 (germline): LNHDA, SQIVND (reference sequence). CDR3 DNA: TGTGCCAGTAGTCCCTGGGCTTACTACAATGAGCAGTTCTTC. Protein: CASSPWAYYNEQFF.

The CDR3 loop reads CASTWGLRGGRADTQYF. DNA of the CDR3: TGTGCCAGCACCTGGGGGCTGAGGGGGGGCCGCGCAGATACGCAGTATTTT. J is TRBJ2-3 and V is TRBV5-4; possibly TRBD2 for D (7 bases). CDR1 is SGHNT, CDR2 YYREEE, per germline (reference sequence). This CDR3 is 17 amino acids long. V dropped 6 bases and J dropped 4 bases, with 24 bases sitting between them. Full variable domain (rest looked up from reference TRBV5-4 and TRBJ2-3): ETGVTQSPTHLIKTRGQQVTLRCSSQSGHNTVSWYQQALGQGPQFIFQYYREEENGRGNFPPRFSGLQFPNYSSELNVNALELDDSALYLCASTWGLRGGRADTQYFGPGTRLTVL.

This clonotype has ten or more counts. The chain carries TRBV7-2 and TRBJ2-7; D is perhaps TRBD1 (7 bases). Germline V gene lookup returns CDR1 SGHTA and CDR2 FQGNSA. V dropped 0 bases and J dropped 3 bases, with 12 bases sitting between them. CDR3 length: 15 residues. The CDR3 bases are TGTGCCAGCAGCTTAGCATCCAGGGGGGTCTACGAGCAGTACTTC. It specifies CASSLASRGVYEQYF.

This clonotype was detected a few times. This chain connects TRBV18 to TRBJ1-1; D unclear. This CDR3 has 16 amino acids. V gave up 3 bases and J gave up 2 bases, with 16 bases separating them. Germline V gene data show CDR1 as KGHSH and CDR2 as LQKENI. In DNA form, the CDR3 reads TGTGCCAGCTCACCCTACCCTACGGACCCCAACACTGAAGCTTTCTTT. Encoded protein: CASSPYPTDPNTEAFF.

The CDR3 sequence is CAITEGQSNEKLFF. The CDR3 nucleotides read TGTGCCATCACGGAGGGACAGTCTAATGAAAAACTGTTTTTT. The J gene is TRBJ1-4, the V gene TRBV10-3; 7 bases fit TRBD1. CDR3 length: 14 residues. From germline, CDR1 is ENHRY and CDR2 SYGVKD. V was pared by 7 bases and J by 3 bases, with 5 bases of the junction left unmatched.

V usage is TRBV7-2 and J usage is TRBJ2-1, with 13 bases fitting TRBD2. Germline V CDR1 and CDR2: SGHTA, FQGNSA. V was pared by 3 bases and J by 7 bases, with 6 bases of the junction left unmatched. The CDR3 covers 16 residues. The CDR3 region has the DNA TGTGCCAGCAGCTTCCTTACTAGCGGGGGGGCGAATGAGCAGTTCTTC. It specifies CASSFLTSGGANEQFF.

The chain carries TRBV28 and TRBJ1-3; TRBD1 matches at 9 bases. Germline V lookup: CDR1 MDHEN, CDR2 SYDVKM. The CDR3 loop spans 16 amino acids. J lost 8 bases, V lost 5 bases, and 13 bases had no gene match. The DNA of the CDR3 is TGTGCCAGCAGTACACTCCGGGACAGGGCGTGGGACACCATATATTTT. It codes for CASSTLRDRAWDTIYF.

The chain is built from TRBV19 and TRBJ2-5; D is perhaps TRBD2 (5 bases). V was shortened by 1 base and J by 3 bases, with 12 bases between the two germline ends. Looked up from germline, CDR1 is LNHDA and CDR2 is SQIVND (reference sequence). The CDR3 totals 15 residues. The CDR3, as DNA: TGTGCCAGTAGTATAGTGGCCGGGATGAAAGAGACCCAGTACTTC. Amino acids: CASSIVAGMKETQYF.

This chain uses TRBV28 with TRBJ2-7; TRBD1 matches 7 bases. CDR3 size: 14 residues. With 6 bases clipped from V and 2 bases from J, the junction kept 7 bases outside the gene matches. Germline V gives CDR1 MDHEN, CDR2 SYDVKM. CDR3 bases: TGTGCCAGCAGGTCGACAGGGTTCACCTACGAGCAGTACTTC. It codes for CASRSTGFTYEQYF.

This clonotype was counted a few times. The chain joins TRBV28 to TRBJ1-2; D remains unclear. Between the trimmed V and J ends, which lost 3 bases and 4 bases, there was a span of 12 bases. This CDR3 contains 14 residues. Looked up from germline, CDR1 is MDHEN and CDR2 is SYDVKM. The DNA of the CDR3 is TGTGCCAGCAGTTTGGATCAAAAGAGCTATGGCTACACCTTC. This gives the protein CASSLDQKSYGYTF.

The chain couples TRBV30 to TRBJ1-5; a weak D match, TRBD1 (5 bases). The germline CDR1 and CDR2 sequences are GTSNPN and SVGIG (reference sequence). Trimming took off 1 base at V and 7 bases at J, with 11 bases between the two ends. CDR3 length: 13 amino acids. The DNA of the CDR3 is TGTGCCTGGAGTGCTTTTGGGGGACAGCCCCAGCATTTT. It yields the protein CAWSAFGGQPQHF. Together with reference TRBV30 and TRBJ1-5, the CDR3 gives the full variable domain: SQTIHQWPATLVQPVGSPLSLECTVEGTSNPNLYWYRQAAGRGLQLLFYSVGIGQISSEVPQNLSASRPQDRQFILSSKKLLLSDSGFYLCAWSAFGGQPQHFGDGTRLSIL.

Remarks on this clonotype: Here the CDR3 omits its conserved ending phenylalanine or tryptophan, so a read error is the likely source. The chain links TRBV28 to TRBJ1-4; 9 bases match TRBD1. V was pared by 2 bases and J by 8 bases, with 6 bases of the junction left unmatched. Germline lookup yields CDR1 MDHEN and CDR2 SYDVKM. CDR3 size: 15 residues. In nucleotides, the CDR3 is TGTGCCAGCAGTTTAGGGGACAGGGAGGGGGAAAAACTGTTTTTG. This codes for CASSLGDREGEKLFL.

The chain uses TRBV12-3 or TRBV12-4 and TRBJ2-7; a weak D match, TRBD2 (6 bases). This CDR3 region has 16 residues. The V and J ends lost 5 bases and 7 bases respectively, with 24 bases between them. CDR3 coding DNA: TGTGCCAGCAGTCCACCGGGACTCCGCGGGCTGGGTGAGCAGTACTTC. It specifies CASSPPGLRGLGEQYF.

The gene calls are TRBV6-8 and TRBJ1-6; D gene ambiguous. This CDR3 spans 17 amino acids. V was cut by 7 bases and J by 3 bases, with 19 bases left in between. Per the germline V gene, CDR1 is MNHGY and CDR2 is SAAAGT. This CDR3 reads CASTALRELGYNSPLHF. In nucleotides, the CDR3 is TGTGCCAGCACGGCCCTTAGAGAGCTCGGCTATAATTCACCCCTCCACTTT.

This clonotype was observed once. The chain is built from TRBV12-3 or TRBV12-4 and TRBJ2-7, with a possible D match to TRBD2 (5 bases). This CDR3 region has 12 residues. Trimming left V 8 bases short and J 5 bases short, with 13 bases between. CDR3 in amino acids: CASRRGPHEQYF. As DNA, the CDR3 is TGTGCCAGCCGCCGGGGTCCTCACGAGCAGTACTTC.

V is TRBV29-1 and J is TRBJ1-2, with 7 bases aligning to TRBD1. The V gene's germline CDR1 is SQVTM and CDR2 ANQGSEA. The CDR3 is 13 residues long. Germline trimming cut 5 bases from V and 5 bases from J; bases unmatched to any gene: 8. The CDR3 nucleotides are TGCAGCGTTCTTACAGGGGTGGGATATGGCTACACCTTC. Protein: CSVLTGVGYGYTF.

About this clonotype itself: Germline is not matched at one junction end, which may reflect a read error. V is TRBV4-2 and J is TRBJ2-5, with D possibly TRBD2 on 5 matching bases. Per germline, CDR1 LGHNA and CDR2 YNFKEQ. The CDR3 spans 14 residues. CDR3 DNA sequence: TGTGCCAGCATCCAAGAGGCAGCGGAAGAGACCCAGTACTTC. It encodes CASIQEAAEETQYF.

This clonotype was detected a few times. CDR3 sequence reads: CSAPPGGQSNQPQHF. CDR3 DNA: TGCAGTGCCCCACCAGGGGGCCAGAGCAATCAGCCCCAGCATTTT. This chain uses TRBV20-1 with TRBJ1-5; 8 positions match TRBD1. V lost 6 bases, J lost 1 base, and 8 bases stayed unmatched. The CDR3 covers 15 residues. The germline gives CDR1 DFQATT, CDR2 SNEGSKA (reference sequence).

This clonotype was counted ten times or more. The chain combines TRBV7-2 with TRBJ2-7; D gene unclear. This CDR3 is 14 amino acids long. Looked up from germline, CDR1 is SGHTA and CDR2 is FQGNSA. Trimming removed 5 bases at V and 5 bases at J, with 16 bases between. The CDR3 loop is CASSVWARENEQYF. In nucleotides, the CDR3 is TGTGCCAGCAGCGTATGGGCAAGGGAAAACGAGCAGTACTTC.

This clonotype was found once. The genes are TRBV12-3 or TRBV12-4 and TRBJ1-2; a weak D match, TRBD1 (5 bases). The CDR3 is 14 residues long. V shed 1 base and J shed 8 bases, with 14 bases lying between them. The CDR3 nucleotides read TGTGCCAGCAGTTTAGGCAGGGCCCGGGAAGGCTACACCTTC. As protein: CASSLGRAREGYTF.

Concerning this clonotype itself: One end of the junction varies from germline; a read error may be responsible. V usage is TRBV7-6 and J usage is TRBJ2-1; no definite D call. The CDR3 is 13 residues long. Germline CDR1 and CDR2: SGHVS and FNYEAQ. The CDR3 spells CASSLDSNNEQFF. The CDR3 region has the DNA TGTGCTAGCAGCTTAGATTCCAACAATGAGCAGTTCTTC.

This clonotype came up a few times. J is TRBJ1-2 and V is TRBV5-6, with a tentative D call TRBD1 (5 bases). Per germline, CDR1 SGHDT and CDR2 YYEEEE. Trimming took off 4 bases at V and 8 bases at J, with 12 bases between the two ends. There are 12 residues in the CDR3. In nucleotides, the CDR3 is TGTGCCAGCAGCGGGGGACGGTTGGGCTACACCTTC. Protein: CASSGGRLGYTF.